The 20 T cell receptor beta chains given below trace back to one sample, sequenced in a study of PD-1 blockade in classical Hodgkin lymphoma. Some clones are missing from TCRdb's copy, which holds only in-frame ones; the method was immunoSEQ multiplex PCR. The table has more than 8,000 clones, 87% seen once. Time point indicated: cycle 4 day 1 (C4D1), after around six weeks of nivolumab. Every one of the patients relapsed after autologous stem cell transplantation (brentuximab vedotin exposure was variable). Source: peripheral blood mononuclear cells (PBMCs), taken before the fourth cycle of nivolumab. The receptors shown here come from a human donor with classical Hodgkin lymphoma.

This clone has only a few counts. The rearrangement links TRBV7-2 to TRBJ2-7; 14 nucleotides agree with TRBD2. The germline V gene encodes CDR1 SGHTA and CDR2 FQGNSA. V was clipped by 3 bases and J by 4 bases; unmatched bases: 11. CDR3 length: 18 amino acids. The CDR3 region has the DNA TGTGCCAGCAGCTTGGCTGGACTAGCGGGAGGTCTTAGATACGAGCAGTACTTC. Amino acid sequence: CASSLAGLAGGLRYEQYF.

The chain has TRBV10-3 and TRBJ2-2; 7 bases are a match to TRBD1. J lost 0 bases, V lost 8 bases, and 9 bases had no gene match. The V gene's germline CDR1 is ENHRY and CDR2 SYGVKD. The length of the CDR3 is 16 residues. The CDR3 is CAIQGTGTANTGELFF. CDR3 nucleotides: TGTGCCATCCAGGGAACCGGGACAGCGAACACCGGGGAGCTGTTTTTT.

The V and J genes are TRBV5-6 and TRBJ1-1; D may be TRBD1 (5 bases). Germline CDR1 is SGHDT and CDR2 is YYEEEE. V lost 2 bases and J 1 base, leaving 6 bases between the germline ends. The CDR3 spans 13 residues. The CDR3 spells CASSLGANTEAFF. In nucleotides, the CDR3 is TGTGCCAGCAGCTTAGGGGCGAACACTGAAGCTTTCTTT.

This clone was seen once. The rearrangement uses TRBV7-9 and TRBJ2-6; D remains unclear. Germline assignment: CDR1 SEHNR and CDR2 FQNEAQ (reference sequence). The CDR3 has 13 amino acids. The V gene lost 0 bases and the J gene lost 4 bases, with 1 base spanning the gap. The CDR3 sequence: CASSLAGANVLTF. CDR3 nucleotides: TGTGCCAGCAGCTTAGCCGGGGCCAACGTCCTGACTTTC.

This clone appeared once. This rearrangement joins TRBV7-2 to TRBJ1-4; TRBD1 matches at 7 bases. Germline loops: CDR1 SGHTA, CDR2 FQGNSA. The junction had 11 bases not matched to a gene; V was cut back by 5 bases and J by 8 bases. CDR3 length equals 15 residues. The CDR3 coding sequence is TGTGCCAGCAGCCCAGGGGGGGCGAGAGGCGAAAAACTGTTTTTT. Protein product: CASSPGGARGEKLFF.

V gene TRBV12-1 combines with J gene TRBJ1-1; TRBD1, the table's D call, was not compared with the DNA. TRBV12-1 is labeled a pseudogene. This CDR3 contains 15 residues. CDR3 sequence reads: CASSATGGFYTEAFF. CDR3 nucleotides: TGTGCCAGCAGCGCCACAGGGGGCTTTTACACTGAAGCTTTCTTT.

V usage is TRBV4-2 and J usage is TRBJ2-3; D is ambiguous. The CDR3 consists of 14 residues. CDR1 LGHNA and CDR2 YNFKEQ come from the germline V gene. The V end lost 0 bases, the J end lost 3 bases, and 7 bases lay between the germline ends. CDR3 loop: CASSQDLETDTQYF. For the CDR3, the DNA is TGTGCCAGCAGCCAAGATCTTGAGACAGATACGCAGTATTTT.

The V call is TRBV28, the J call TRBJ2-7, with 9 bases lining up with TRBD2. From germline, CDR1 is MDHEN and CDR2 SYDVKM. The CDR3 sequence is 15 residues long. V gave up 5 bases and J gave up 2 bases; unmatched junction bases: 7. This CDR3 is CASSLSGLAAYEQYF. In DNA, the CDR3 is TGTGCCAGCAGTCTATCGGGACTAGCCGCCTACGAGCAGTACTTC.

The chain employs TRBV6-5 and TRBJ2-1, with unresolved D. This CDR3 region has 13 residues. Trimming took 8 bases from V and 2 from J, leaving 10 bases between them. Germline assignment: CDR1 MNHEY and CDR2 SVGAGI. Here the CDR3 DNA reads TGTGCCAGCTCGACCACCGCCTACAATGAGCAGTTCTTC. This gives the protein CASSTTAYNEQFF.

The gene calls are TRBV10-2 and TRBJ2-2; D may be TRBD2 (6 bases). The CDR3 is 13 residues long. The V gene's germline CDR1 is WSHSY and CDR2 SAAADI. V was pared by 10 bases and J by 2 bases, with 11 bases between. The CDR3 region is CATGLINTGELFF. As DNA, the CDR3 is TGCGCCACCGGACTAATAAACACCGGGGAGCTGTTTTTT.

The V gene is TRBV27, the J gene TRBJ1-2; 9 bases fit TRBD1. The trim removed 5 bases at V and 0 bases at J, leaving 4 bases unmatched. The length of the CDR3 is 15 residues. Germline V lookup: CDR1 MNHEY, CDR2 SMNVEV (reference sequence). This CDR3 is CASSTRQGANYGYTF. CDR3 bases: TGTGCCAGCAGTACTCGACAGGGGGCTAACTATGGCTACACCTTC.

The chain uses TRBV5-1 and TRBJ2-7; D perhaps matches TRBD1 (7 bases). V gave up 0 bases and J gave up 5 bases, with 12 bases separating them. Looked up from germline, CDR1 is SGHRS and CDR2 is YFSETQ. CDR3 length: 14 amino acids. The DNA for the CDR3 is TGCGCCAGCAGCTTGGAAGACAGGGAGGACGAGCAGTACTTC. It specifies CASSLEDREDEQYF.

The rearrangement links TRBV9 to TRBJ2-7, with 11 positions matching TRBD2. The CDR3 runs 15 residues. Germline V CDR1 and CDR2: SGDLS, YYNGEE. The junction had 5 bases not matched to a gene; V was cut back by 4 bases and J by 2 bases. This chain's CDR3 is CASSPRTSGPYEQYF. DNA of the CDR3: TGTGCCAGCAGCCCCCGGACTAGCGGGCCCTACGAGCAGTACTTC. The complete variable domain, with remaining parts taken from reference TRBV9 and TRBJ2-7, reads DSGVTQTPKHLITATGQRVTLRCSPRSGDLSVYWYQQSLDQGLQFLIQYYNGEERAKGNILERFSAQQFPDLHSELNLSSLELGDSALYFCASSPRTSGPYEQYFGPGTRLTVT.

The CDR3: CASRSSGAYNEQFF. CDR3 DNA: TGCGCCAGCAGATCCAGCGGGGCCTACAATGAGCAGTTCTTC. V is TRBV10-2 and J is TRBJ2-1; 7 bases map to TRBD2. This CDR3 contains 14 residues. CDR1 is WSHSY and CDR2 is SAAADI in the germline V gene. V shed 6 bases and J 2 bases; nucleotides not matched to a gene: 4.

The chain recombines TRBV5-1 with TRBJ1-1; a weak D match, TRBD1 (6 bases). Trimming removed 0 bases from V and 8 bases from J, with 14 bases in between. Germline CDR1 and CDR2: SGHRS and YFSETQ. The CDR3 covers 14 residues. CDR3 nucleotides: TGCGCCAGCAGCTTGGCGACAGGCGAACCAGAAGCTTTCTTT. Its protein is CASSLATGEPEAFF.

This clone was seen just once. The CDR3 region is CATSGPYNEQFF. The DNA of the CDR3 is TGTGCAACCAGCGGACCCTACAATGAGCAGTTCTTC. The V call is TRBV5-8, the J call TRBJ2-1; tentatively, D is TRBD2 (5 bases). Germline V lookup: CDR1 SGHTS, CDR2 YDEGEE. The CDR3 has 12 amino acids.

The chain is built from TRBV7-2 and TRBJ1-3; D is perhaps TRBD1 (6 bases). Germline CDR1 SGHTA, CDR2 FQGNSA. This CDR3 comprises 13 residues. Between the trimmed V and J ends, which lost 5 bases and 4 bases, there was a span of 9 bases. The CDR3 nucleotides read TGTGCCAGCAGCCAGGGGAGGGGAAACACCATATATTTT. Its protein is CASSQGRGNTIYF.

There are a few counts of this clone. The chain has TRBV7-8 and TRBJ2-7; D remains ambiguous. Between the trimmed V and J ends, which lost 5 bases and 4 bases, there was a span of 12 bases. Germline V lookup: CDR1 SGHVS, CDR2 FQNEAQ. The CDR3 is made up of 13 amino acids. CDR3 residues: CASSLVVYYEQYF. The DNA for the CDR3 is TGTGCCAGCAGCCTGGTGGTTTATTACGAGCAGTACTTC.

Sample share makes this clone medium-sized. The rearrangement joins TRBV14 to TRBJ2-5, with a weak D call TRBD1 (5 bases). The CDR3 totals 18 residues. Germline values: CDR1 SGHDN, CDR2 FVKESK. The ends were cut back, 1 base at V and 3 bases at J, with 21 bases in the middle. The CDR3 DNA reads as TGTGCCAGCAGCCAAGCTACCCTAGGGGTTCTTAGGGAAGAGACCCAGTACTTC. Translating gives CASSQATLGVLREETQYF.

DNA for the CDR3: TGTGCCATCAGTGAGGGGGGTACAGGGGGCTTTCGTTCCTACGAGCAGTACTTC. Its translation is CAISEGGTGGFRSYEQYF. V is TRBV10-3 and J is TRBJ2-7; 9 nucleotides line up with TRBD1. The V segment lost 2 bases and the J segment 1 base; nucleotides outside the gene matches: 12. The germline V gene has CDR1 ENHRY and CDR2 SYGVKD. The CDR3 spans 18 residues.